Each of the 25 T cell receptor beta chains below was sequenced from the same sample in a study of HIV-infected patients and healthy controls. Antiretroviral therapy had run roughly three months, about 14 weeks, before follow-up blood collection. All unsorted peripheral T cells were captured because whole blood was used without fractionation. Reverse transcription used around 500 ng RNA and constant-region primers for alpha and beta. Separate chain-specific third strand synthesis with multiplexing indices produced the alpha and beta libraries. Each CDR3 protein is one row after TCRdb ran MiXCR on the 5' RACE reads. Seen here are more than 4,500 distinct CDR3 sequences, 20% to 25% observed once, and the top ten hold roughly 28%. This specimen consisted of blood, obtained during antiretroviral therapy. These receptors were taken from an adult with HIV infection.

This rearrangement joins TRBV7-9 to TRBJ1-5; possible D gene TRBD1, 6 bases. The germline V and J ends were trimmed by 2 bases and 2 bases, with 10 bases remaining between them. The CDR3 sequence is 15 residues long. Germline CDR1 and CDR2: SEHNR and FQNEAQ (reference sequence). The CDR3 loop reads CASSLSGVGNQPQHF. For the CDR3, the DNA is TGTGCCAGCAGCTTATCAGGGGTAGGCAATCAGCCCCAGCATTTT. The full variable domain, in which reference TRBV7-9 and TRBJ1-5 provide the parts outside the CDR3, is DTGVSQNPRHKITKRGQNVTFRCDPISEHNRLYWYRQTLGQGPEFLTYFQNEAQLEKSRLLSDRFSAERPKGSFSTLEIQRTEQGDSAMYLCASSLSGVGNQPQHFGDGTRLSIL.

Of note for this clonotype: A much larger clone lies one base from this, so it may be a read error. The chain recombines TRBV5-4 with TRBJ2-2; 8 nucleotides agree with TRBD2. This CDR3 is 16 amino acids long. The germline gives CDR1 SGHNT, CDR2 YYREEE (reference sequence). For the CDR3, the DNA is TGTGCCAGCAGCTTGGCTGAGCGGGGGAACACCGGGGAGCTGCTTTTT. Amino acids: CASSLAERGNTGELLF.

On this clonotype itself: This may stem from a read error, because a much larger clone lies one nucleotide away. V usage is TRBV2 and J usage is TRBJ1-6; D gene unclear. The CDR3 has 12 amino acids. CDR1 is SNHLY, CDR2 FYNNEI, per germline. CDR3 residues: CASSEAGGPLNF. DNA of the CDR3: TGTGCCAGCAGTGAAGCCGGCGGGCCCCTCAACTTT.

In this sample, this clonotype is medium-sized. The CDR3 here is CASRTPGTATDLNEKLFF. Here the CDR3 DNA reads TGTGCCAGCAGAACTCCCGGGACAGCAACCGATCTGAATGAAAAACTGTTTTTT. V usage is TRBV6-2 or TRBV6-3 and J usage is TRBJ1-4; 7 nucleotides align to TRBD1. The trim removed 6 bases at V and 5 bases at J, leaving 18 bases unmatched. CDR1 is MNHEY, CDR2 SVGEGT, per germline. The CDR3 consists of 18 residues.

This clonotype turned up a few times. The chain carries TRBV4-2 and TRBJ2-7; D remains ambiguous. CDR1 and CDR2 (germline): LGHNA, YNFKEQ. Trimming removed 0 bases from V and 4 bases from J, with 13 bases in between. The CDR3 sequence is 15 residues long. CDR3 residues: CASSQDGSVLYEQYF. CDR3 bases: TGTGCCAGCAGCCAAGATGGGTCGGTCCTTTACGAGCAGTACTTC.

A remark on this clonotype: A much larger clone differs by one base, so this may be a read error. The V and J genes are TRBV25-1 and TRBJ1-1; D not resolved. The length of the CDR3 is 14 residues. Germline lookup yields CDR1 MGHDK and CDR2 SYGVNS. CDR3 nucleotides: TGTGCCAGCAGTGAATCGGATATGAACACTCAAGCTTTCTTT. Protein product: CASSESDMNTQAFF. The whole variable domain, filled in from reference TRBV25-1 and TRBJ1-1, reads EADIYQTPRYLVIGTGKKITLECSQTMGHDKMYWYQQDPGMELHLIHYSYGVNSTEKGDLSSESTVSRIRTEHFPLTLESARPSHTSQYLCASSESDMNTQAFFGQGTRLTVV.

This clonotype is termed medium-sized. Relative to the germline gene, one junction end is altered; a read error may explain this. The V call is TRBV6-2 or TRBV6-3, the J call TRBJ2-3; D possibly uses TRBD1 or TRBD2 (5 bases each). CDR1 is MNHEY and CDR2 is SVGEGT in the germline V gene. This CDR3 spans 13 amino acids. The CDR3 loop reads CASTYGAADTQYF. The CDR3 DNA reads TGTGCCAGCACTTACGGGGCGGCAGATACGCAGTATTTT.

The table lists this clonotype with many counts. In nucleotides, the CDR3 is TGTGCCAGCAGTGAATTGATAGAAACAGATACGCAGTATTTT. Its protein is CASSELIETDTQYF. The genes are TRBV6-1 and TRBJ2-3; no firm D call. Germline loops: CDR1 MNHNS, CDR2 SASEGT. The V end lost 2 bases, the J end lost 3 bases, and 9 bases lay between the germline ends. This CDR3 has 14 residues.

This clonotype is judged medium-sized. V gene TRBV3-1 combines with J gene TRBJ2-1, with a possible D match to TRBD1 (8 bases). This CDR3 has 16 amino acids. The V gene lost 2 bases and the J gene lost 10 bases, with 21 bases spanning the gap. Germline V CDR1 and CDR2: LGHDT, YNNKEL (reference sequence). The CDR3 DNA sequence: TGTGCCAGCAGCCAACGACAGGGGACAATCGGGGGGGAGCAGTTCTTC. This codes for CASSQRQGTIGGEQFF.

In its sample, this clonotype was seen many times. The chain has TRBV4-2 and TRBJ1-2; tentatively, D is TRBD1 (5 bases). V was clipped by 4 bases and J by 8 bases, with 11 bases between them. CDR3 length: 12 residues. From germline, CDR1 is LGHNA and CDR2 YNFKEQ. The CDR3 DNA is TGTGCCAGCAGCCGGGACTTCACCGGCTACACCTTC. Protein sequence: CASSRDFTGYTF.

Note on this clonotype: This may stem from a read error, because a much larger clone lies one nucleotide away. CDR3 region: CSASSGQNYGYSF. The CDR3, as DNA: TGCAGTGCTAGTTCGGGACAGAACTATGGCTACTCCTTC. The chain is built from TRBV20-1 and TRBJ1-2; TRBD1 matches 7 bases. The CDR3 loop spans 13 amino acids. Germline values: CDR1 DFQATT, CDR2 SNEGSKA (reference sequence).

By share, this clonotype ranks as medium-sized. CDR3 sequence reads: CASSLEGFTEAFF. DNA for the CDR3: TGTGCCAGCAGCTTAGAAGGATTCACTGAAGCTTTCTTT. The rearrangement joins TRBV7-9 to TRBJ1-1; D remains unclear. This CDR3 comprises 13 residues. From germline, CDR1 is SEHNR and CDR2 FQNEAQ (reference sequence). V lost 1 base and J 4 bases, leaving 7 bases between the germline ends. The full variable domain, with the rest looked up from reference TRBV7-9 and TRBJ1-1, is DTGVSQNPRHKITKRGQNVTFRCDPISEHNRLYWYRQTLGQGPEFLTYFQNEAQLEKSRLLSDRFSAERPKGSFSTLEIQRTEQGDSAMYLCASSLEGFTEAFFGQGTRLTVV.

By sample fraction, this clonotype is medium-sized. The J gene is TRBJ1-1, the V gene TRBV7-8, with unresolved D. CDR3 length equals 14 residues. Germline V lookup: CDR1 SGHVS, CDR2 FQNEAQ. Trimming removed 5 bases at V and 0 bases at J, with 10 bases between. In nucleotides, the CDR3 is TGTGCCAGCAGCCCCCACGCTCTGAACACTGAAGCTTTCTTT. Amino acids: CASSPHALNTEAFF.

This clonotype is termed medium-sized. V is TRBV20-1 and J is TRBJ2-2; weak D call: TRBD1 (6 bases). V dropped 6 bases and J dropped 6 bases, with 11 bases sitting between them. CDR1 DFQATT and CDR2 SNEGSKA come from the germline V gene (reference sequence). This CDR3 is built from 12 residues. In nucleotides, the CDR3 is TGCAGTGCCTCAACAGGGTCCGGGGAGCTGTTTTTT. It is translated as CSASTGSGELFF.

This clonotype qualifies as medium-sized. The rearrangement joins TRBV18 to TRBJ2-7; TRBD1 matches at 7 bases. The CDR3 loop spans 14 amino acids. Looked up from germline, CDR1 is KGHSH and CDR2 is LQKENI. V gave up 2 bases and J gave up 3 bases; unmatched junction bases: 4. The CDR3 here is CASSPGTAYYEQYF. The CDR3 DNA is TGTGCCAGCTCACCAGGGACAGCGTACTACGAGCAGTACTTC.

This clonotype is classed as medium-sized. The gene calls are TRBV9 and TRBJ1-4; D perhaps matches TRBD1 (5 bases). Trimming stripped 0 bases from V and 7 bases from J, with 13 bases between. The CDR3 spans 15 residues. From germline, CDR1 is SGDLS and CDR2 YYNGEE. The DNA of the CDR3 is TGTGCCAGCAGCGTAGAGGGGATGTTGGGTGAAAAACTGTTTTTT. This translates into CASSVEGMLGEKLFF. Full variable domain (outside the CDR3, taken from reference TRBV9 and TRBJ1-4): DSGVTQTPKHLITATGQRVTLRCSPRSGDLSVYWYQQSLDQGLQFLIQYYNGEERAKGNILERFSAQQFPDLHSELNLSSLELGDSALYFCASSVEGMLGEKLFFGSGTQLSVL.

This clonotype counts as medium-sized (0.01 to 0.1%). This chain connects TRBV2 to TRBJ2-7; D remains unclear. The CDR3 totals 18 residues. Germline-derived CDR1 and CDR2 are SNHLY and FYNNEI. The V end lost 2 bases, the J end lost 5 bases, and 25 bases lay between the germline ends. The DNA of the CDR3 is TGTGCCAGCAGTGAACGCCCATCCTCGCAGCTCCGTTTTCACGAGCAGTACTTC. Translated: CASSERPSSQLRFHEQYF.

This clonotype is medium-sized (0.01 to 0.1%) in the sample. The chain is built from TRBV6-1 and TRBJ2-2, with 9 bases fitting TRBD1. J gave up 4 bases and V 8 bases, and 5 bases lay outside the gene matches. Germline CDR1 and CDR2: MNHNS and SASEGT. This CDR3 is 14 amino acids long. CDR3 residues: CASVQGALTGELFF. As DNA, the CDR3 is TGTGCCAGCGTACAGGGGGCTCTCACCGGGGAGCTGTTTTTT.

This clonotype ranks as medium-sized. J is TRBJ1-2 and V is TRBV4-3; no firm D call. Germline CDR1 and CDR2: LGHNA and YSLEER. V was cut by 4 bases and J by 1 base, with 10 bases left in between. The length of the CDR3 is 14 residues. The CDR3: CASSRFTDNYGYTF. CDR3 sequence (DNA): TGCGCCAGCAGCCGCTTTACAGATAACTATGGCTACACCTTC.

This clonotype showed up many times. This chain joins TRBV4-3 and TRBJ2-5, with TRBD2 identical over 11 bases. Germline V CDR1 and CDR2: LGHNA, YSLEER. The CDR3 loop spans 15 amino acids. V was clipped by 1 base and J by 2 bases; unmatched bases: 0. The CDR3 sequence is CASSQGLAGQETQYF. Here the CDR3 DNA reads TGCGCCAGCAGCCAAGGACTAGCGGGGCAAGAGACCCAGTACTTC.

Within the sample, this clonotype is medium-sized. The chain combines TRBV10-3 with TRBJ1-1; D is undetermined. Germline lookup yields CDR1 ENHRY and CDR2 SYGVKD. Trimming removed 0 bases from V and 10 bases from J, with 9 bases in between. The CDR3 length is 12 residues. The CDR3 is CAISESTLRAFF. Written as DNA, the CDR3 is TGTGCCATCAGTGAGTCGACGTTACGAGCTTTCTTT.

This clonotype was seen a handful of times. This chain connects TRBV10-3 to TRBJ1-1, with 7 bases that match TRBD1. V dropped 2 bases and J dropped 3; count of bases not matched to a gene: 0. The CDR3 is made up of 13 amino acids. CDR1 and CDR2 (germline): ENHRY, SYGVKD. CDR3 loop: CAISEDRDTEAFF. CDR3 in DNA: TGTGCCATCAGTGAGGACAGGGACACTGAAGCTTTCTTT.

This clonotype is termed medium-sized. The genes are TRBV12-3 or TRBV12-4 and TRBJ2-2; TRBD2 is a possible D gene (6 bases). This CDR3 has 14 residues. V was trimmed by 7 bases and J by 4 bases, leaving 13 bases between them. The CDR3 nucleotides read TGTGCCAGCACGCGACTAGTCGGCACCGGGGAGCTGTTTTTT. It is translated as CASTRLVGTGELFF.

The chain recombines TRBV4-3 with TRBJ2-1, with D perhaps TRBD1 (5 bases). This CDR3 is 16 amino acids long. Germline V gene lookup returns CDR1 LGHNA and CDR2 YSLEER. V was pared by 0 bases and J by 7 bases, with 16 bases between. CDR3 bases: TGCGCCAGCAGCCAAGAAAGAGGAGACAGCGATAATGAGCAGTTCTTC. Encoded protein: CASSQERGDSDNEQFF.

This clonotype showed up just a few times. V usage is TRBV20-1 and J usage is TRBJ2-5; perhaps TRBD2 as D (6 bases). Germline CDR1 and CDR2: DFQATT and SNEGSKA (reference sequence). The CDR3 has 15 amino acids. Trimming pared 1 base from V and 3 bases from J, leaving 15 bases between. The chain's CDR3 is CSARGQGLIKETQYF. Written as DNA, the CDR3 is TGCAGTGCTAGAGGCCAGGGACTTATTAAAGAGACCCAGTACTTC.